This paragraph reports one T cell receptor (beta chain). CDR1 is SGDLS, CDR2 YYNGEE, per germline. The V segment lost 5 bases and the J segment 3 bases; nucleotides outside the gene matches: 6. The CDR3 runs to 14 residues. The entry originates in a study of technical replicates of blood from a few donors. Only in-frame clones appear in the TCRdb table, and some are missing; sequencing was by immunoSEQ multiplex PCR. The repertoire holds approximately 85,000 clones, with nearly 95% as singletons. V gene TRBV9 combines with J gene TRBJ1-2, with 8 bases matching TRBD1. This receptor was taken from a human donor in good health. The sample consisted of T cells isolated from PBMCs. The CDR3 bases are TGTGCCAGCAGGAAACAGGGGGACGACTATGGCTACACCTTC. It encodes CASRKQGDDYGYTF. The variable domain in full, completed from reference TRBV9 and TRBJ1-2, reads DSGVTQTPKHLITATGQRVTLRCSPRSGDLSVYWYQQSLDQGLQFLIQYYNGEERAKGNILERFSAQQFPDLHSELNLSSLELGDSALYFCASRKQGDDYGYTFGSGTRLTVV.